These 25 T cell receptor beta chains were all obtained from the same sample, sequenced in a study of T cells in Graves' hyperthyroidism and ophthalmopathy. Authors of the study amplified TCR beta CDR3 regions from RNA transcripts. The HTBI primer set served for first-round RT-PCR of the TCR CDR3. TCRdb fed the multiplex PCR reads into MiXCR, producing one record per CDR3 protein. Of 700,000 to 850,000 distinct CDR3 sequences listed, roughly a third were seen once; the top ten hold more than 25%. The source material was blood. The receptors come from a woman aged 40 to 50 with Graves' hyperthyroidism.

At least ten counts were recorded for this clonotype. The junction departs from the called germline gene at one end, perhaps through a read error. The rearrangement links TRBV5-1 to TRBJ1-1; TRBD1 is a possible D gene (6 bases). The CDR3 is 14 amino acids. Germline V gene lookup returns CDR1 SGHRS and CDR2 YFSETQ. In DNA form, the CDR3 reads TGTGCCAGCAGCTTAACAGGGAGGAACACTGAAGCTTTCTTT. Translated: CASSLTGRNTEAFF.

The table lists this clonotype with many counts. The chain links TRBV19 to TRBJ1-1, with 9 bases lining up with TRBD1. The CDR3 is 15 residues long. The trim removed 4 bases at V and 5 bases at J, leaving 8 bases unmatched. Germline values: CDR1 LNHDA, CDR2 SQIVND (reference sequence). CDR3 in DNA: TGTGCCAGTAGTAGTTCGGGACAGGGCTTTACTGAAGCTTTCTTT. Translation gives CASSSSGQGFTEAFF. Variable domain in full (rest from reference TRBV19 and TRBJ1-1): DGGITQSPKYLFRKEGQNVTLSCEQNLNHDAMYWYRQDPGQGLRLIYYSQIVNDFQKGDIAEGYSVSREKKESFPLTVTSAQKNPTAFYLCASSSSGQGFTEAFFGQGTRLTVV.

The chain is built from TRBV20-1 and TRBJ2-5, with 9 nucleotides matching TRBD1. Trimming cost V 3 bases and J 5 bases; bases outside gene matches: 10. The CDR3 is 15 amino acids. The germline gives CDR1 DFQATT, CDR2 SNEGSKA (reference sequence). The CDR3 DNA is TGCAGTGCTAGGCTGGGACAGGGCATTTGGGAGACCCAGTACTTC. Amino acids: CSARLGQGIWETQYF.

In this sample, this clonotype turned up many times. The V gene is TRBV29-1, the J gene TRBJ2-7, with D possibly being TRBD2 (5 bases). There are 15 residues in the CDR3. Trimming removed 0 bases from V and 4 bases from J, with 16 bases in between. From germline, CDR1 is SQVTM and CDR2 ANQGSEA. The chain's CDR3 is CSVEESGVGRYEQYF. The DNA of the CDR3 is TGCAGCGTTGAAGAATCGGGCGTGGGGAGATACGAGCAGTACTTC.

In this sample, this clonotype turned up a few times. The chain joins TRBV5-1 to TRBJ2-7; D perhaps matches TRBD1 (6 bases). The CDR3 sequence is 14 residues long. Germline V gives CDR1 SGHRS, CDR2 YFSETQ. V was clipped by 0 bases and J by 7 bases, with 14 bases between them. The CDR3 loop is CASSLGGPYEEQYF. CDR3 nucleotide sequence: TGCGCCAGCAGCTTGGGGGGGCCCTATGAGGAGCAGTACTTC.

This chain joins TRBV28 and TRBJ1-2; D not resolved. Trimming removed 6 bases from V and 0 bases from J, with 8 bases in between. The CDR3 extends over 13 amino acids. The V gene's germline CDR1 is MDHEN and CDR2 SYDVKM. The CDR3 protein is CASSVRSNYGYTF. For the CDR3, the DNA is TGTGCCAGCAGCGTAAGGTCTAACTATGGCTACACCTTC.

Concerning this clonotype itself: One end of the junction varies from germline; a read error may be responsible. The gene calls are TRBV9 and TRBJ1-1; TRBD1 matches 11 bases. The CDR3 is 16 residues long. Germline lookup yields CDR1 SGDLS and CDR2 YYNGEE. The CDR3 reads CASSPPDRGHNTEASF. The CDR3 bases are TGTGCCAGCTCACCCCCGGACAGGGGGCATAACACTGAAGCTTCCTTT.

J is TRBJ1-2 and V is TRBV12-3 or TRBV12-4, with a possible D match to TRBD1 (5 bases). V lost 5 bases to trimming and J lost 0 bases, with 22 bases between them. This CDR3 spans 18 amino acids. The CDR3 DNA is TGTGCCAGCAGTCCCGAGTACGGGACGGAATTCACTAACTATGGCTACACCTTC. This sequence encodes CASSPEYGTEFTNYGYTF.

The chain recombines TRBV7-9 with TRBJ2-7; D is undetermined. The CDR3 runs 16 residues. In germline, CDR1 is SEHNR, CDR2 FQNEAQ (reference sequence). Trimming removed 6 bases from V and 0 bases from J, with 18 bases in between. The CDR3 DNA follows: TGTGCCAGCAGTCCGGTTGGAAGAGAGAGCTCCTACGAGCAGTACTTC. Translating it yields CASSPVGRESSYEQYF.

This clonotype was seen many times. The chain joins TRBV7-2 to TRBJ1-4; tentative D call: TRBD1 (6 bases). CDR3 length: 15 residues. In germline, CDR1 is SGHTA, CDR2 FQGNSA. Trimming took 4 bases from V and 7 from J, leaving 16 bases between them. The CDR3 protein is CASSYAYRESEKLFF. As DNA, the CDR3 is TGTGCCAGCAGCTATGCCTACAGGGAAAGTGAAAAACTGTTTTTT. Supplemented by reference TRBV7-2 and TRBJ1-4, the full variable domain reads GAGVSQSPSNKVTEKGKDVELRCDPISGHTALYWYRQSLGQGLEFLIYFQGNSAPDKSGLPSDRFSAERTGGSVSTLTIQRTQQEDSAVYLCASSYAYRESEKLFFGSGTQLSVL.

This clonotype was seen only a few times. The chain links TRBV7-2 to TRBJ1-5; D is uncertain. V lost 3 bases and J 0 bases, leaving 6 bases between the germline ends. The CDR3 is made up of 14 amino acids. Germline assignment: CDR1 SGHTA and CDR2 FQGNSA. CDR3 loop: CASSFLYSNQPQHF. CDR3 DNA sequence: TGTGCCAGCAGCTTTTTATATAGCAATCAGCCCCAGCATTTT.

V gene TRBV15 combines with J gene TRBJ1-1; possibly TRBD1 for D (5 bases). The germline V gene has CDR1 LNHNV and CDR2 YYDKDF (reference sequence). Trimming pared 0 bases from V and 4 bases from J, leaving 12 bases between. CDR3 length: 15 amino acids. In nucleotides, the CDR3 is TGTGCCACCAGCAGAGATCAGGGATTAGGCACTGAAGCTTTCTTT. Amino acid sequence: CATSRDQGLGTEAFF.

This clonotype has just a few counts. The CDR3 coding sequence is TGTGCCAGTAGTATGGGACAGGGTGACGAGACCCAGTACTTC. Protein sequence: CASSMGQGDETQYF. The rearrangement joins TRBV19 to TRBJ2-5, with 9 positions matching TRBD1. The junction had 4 bases not matched to a gene; V was cut back by 3 bases and J by 5 bases. The CDR3 has 14 amino acids. From germline, CDR1 is LNHDA and CDR2 SQIVND (reference sequence). Full variable domain (rest looked up from reference TRBV19 and TRBJ2-5): DGGITQSPKYLFRKEGQNVTLSCEQNLNHDAMYWYRQDPGQGLRLIYYSQIVNDFQKGDIAEGYSVSREKKESFPLTVTSAQKNPTAFYLCASSMGQGDETQYFGPGTRLLVL.

The rearrangement uses TRBV15 and TRBJ2-6, with TRBD1 matching over 8 bases. The V gene's germline CDR1 is LNHNV and CDR2 YYDKDF (reference sequence). Germline trimming cut 3 bases from V and 0 bases from J; bases unmatched to any gene: 4. This CDR3 region has 17 residues. DNA for the CDR3: TGTGCCACCAGCAGCGGACAGGGTCTCTCTGGGGCCAACGTCCTGACTTTC. This codes for CATSSGQGLSGANVLTF.

J is TRBJ2-7 and V is TRBV20-1; the match to TRBD2 covers 10 bases. Germline assignment: CDR1 DFQATT and CDR2 SNEGSKA (reference sequence). Unmatched junction bases numbered 17, after V lost 5 bases and J lost 4 bases. The CDR3 consists of 17 residues. The DNA of the CDR3 is TGCAGTGCTCTCAGGGGAGGAATAGCGGGAGGTACATACGAGCAGTACTTC. Encoded protein: CSALRGGIAGGTYEQYF.

With regard to this clonotype: An end of the junction differs from the germline gene, which may be a read error. The chain joins TRBV9 to TRBJ1-2, with no clear D. This CDR3 spans 15 amino acids. The germline V gene encodes CDR1 SGDLS and CDR2 YYNGEE. CDR3 coding DNA: TGTGCCAGCGGCGTGGATTATACGGGCGGGTATGGCTACACCTTC. This encodes CASGVDYTGGYGYTF.

The rearrangement uses TRBV12-3 or TRBV12-4 and TRBJ1-3, with D perhaps TRBD1 (6 bases). The length of the CDR3 is 14 residues. V was cut by 8 bases and J by 0 bases, with 11 bases left in between. In nucleotides, the CDR3 is TGTGCCAGCTTGAACAGGGTCTCTGGAAACACCATATATTTT. As protein: CASLNRVSGNTIYF.

The table lists this clonotype with many counts. V gene TRBV5-1 combines with J gene TRBJ1-1; 8 nucleotides line up with TRBD1. This CDR3 has 14 residues. Per the germline V gene, CDR1 is SGHRS and CDR2 is YFSETQ. Trimming took 5 bases from V and 6 from J; bases not matched to a gene: 9. The CDR3 spells CASSLRQGKAEAFF. Here the CDR3 DNA reads TGCGCCAGCAGTCTACGACAGGGGAAGGCTGAAGCTTTCTTT. Looking up the rest from reference TRBV5-1 and TRBJ1-1 gives the full variable domain: KAGVTQTPRYLIKTRGQQVTLSCSPISGHRSVSWYQQTPGQGLQFLFEYFSETQRNKGNFPGRFSGRQFSNSRSEMNVSTLELGDSALYLCASSLRQGKAEAFFGQGTRLTVV.

This clonotype was observed once. The V call is TRBV6-1, the J call TRBJ1-6; 7 bases line up with TRBD1. With 8 bases clipped from V and 0 bases from J, the junction kept 10 bases outside the gene matches. Germline V lookup: CDR1 MNHNS, CDR2 SASEGT. The CDR3 contains 17 residues. The CDR3 region has the DNA TGTGCCAGCTCACCAGGGGGGCAAAGCTCCTATAATTCACCCCTCCACTTT. This codes for CASSPGGQSSYNSPLHF.

This clonotype was found many times. This chain links TRBV5-6 with TRBJ1-1; no reliable D call. CDR3 length equals 13 residues. Germline V CDR1 and CDR2: SGHDT, YYEEEE. V was cut by 4 bases and J by 3 bases, with 10 bases left in between. The CDR3 is CASSPIGDTEAFF. DNA for the CDR3: TGTGCCAGCAGCCCAATCGGGGACACTGAAGCTTTCTTT. Complete variable domain (other parts from reference TRBV5-6 and TRBJ1-1): DAGVTQSPTHLIKTRGQQVTLRCSPKSGHDTVSWYQQALGQGPQFIFQYYEEEERQRGNFPDRFSGHQFPNYSSELNVNALLLGDSALYLCASSPIGDTEAFFGQGTRLTVV.

With regard to this clonotype: The junction departs from the called germline gene at one end, perhaps through a read error. V gene TRBV10-3 combines with J gene TRBJ2-7; D is perhaps TRBD1 (6 bases). The CDR3 is 15 amino acids. In germline, CDR1 is ENHRY, CDR2 SYGVKD. CDR3: CASSLRGGWSYEQYF. DNA for the CDR3: TGTGCCAGCAGTTTAAGAGGGGGTTGGTCCTACGAGCAGTACTTC.

The V gene is TRBV29-1, the J gene TRBJ2-7; 12 bases fit TRBD1. This CDR3 has 14 amino acids. Trimming took 4 bases from V and 3 from J; bases not matched to a gene: 4. Germline assignment: CDR1 SQVTM and CDR2 ANQGSEA. The CDR3 protein is CSVGRDRGLYEQYF. CDR3 nucleotide sequence: TGCAGCGTTGGCCGGGACAGGGGGCTCTACGAGCAGTACTTC.

This clonotype occurred a few times. V usage is TRBV7-9 and J usage is TRBJ2-5; the match to TRBD2 covers 10 bases. The V segment lost 3 bases and the J segment 3 bases; nucleotides outside the gene matches: 16. The CDR3 is 19 residues long. Germline V lookup: CDR1 SEHNR, CDR2 FQNEAQ (reference sequence). DNA for the CDR3: TGTGCCAGCAGCTTCCGCGGACTAGCGGTCCCTGGCATTAAAGAGACCCAGTACTTC. It is translated as CASSFRGLAVPGIKETQYF. The full variable domain, its missing parts supplied by reference TRBV7-9 and TRBJ2-5, is DTGVSQNPRHKITKRGQNVTFRCDPISEHNRLYWYRQTLGQGPEFLTYFQNEAQLEKSRLLSDRFSAERPKGSFSTLEIQRTEQGDSAMYLCASSFRGLAVPGIKETQYFGPGTRLLVL.

V and J are TRBV2 and TRBJ2-7; TRBD1 agrees at 8 bases. J gave up 3 bases and V 7 bases, and 8 bases lay outside the gene matches. The CDR3 is 14 residues long. CDR1 and CDR2 (germline): SNHLY, FYNNEI. CDR3 DNA: TGTGCCAGCACCGGACAGGGTAGTTTCTACGAGCAGTACTTC. It specifies CASTGQGSFYEQYF.

The chain has TRBV12-3 or TRBV12-4 and TRBJ1-5; weak D call: TRBD1 (6 bases). The length of the CDR3 is 17 residues. The germline V and J ends were trimmed by 4 bases and 2 bases, with 18 bases remaining between them. The CDR3 DNA reads as TGTGCCAGCAGTTCTTGGGGGGCCCTAGGCCGCAATCAGCCCCAGCATTTT. It codes for CASSSWGALGRNQPQHF.